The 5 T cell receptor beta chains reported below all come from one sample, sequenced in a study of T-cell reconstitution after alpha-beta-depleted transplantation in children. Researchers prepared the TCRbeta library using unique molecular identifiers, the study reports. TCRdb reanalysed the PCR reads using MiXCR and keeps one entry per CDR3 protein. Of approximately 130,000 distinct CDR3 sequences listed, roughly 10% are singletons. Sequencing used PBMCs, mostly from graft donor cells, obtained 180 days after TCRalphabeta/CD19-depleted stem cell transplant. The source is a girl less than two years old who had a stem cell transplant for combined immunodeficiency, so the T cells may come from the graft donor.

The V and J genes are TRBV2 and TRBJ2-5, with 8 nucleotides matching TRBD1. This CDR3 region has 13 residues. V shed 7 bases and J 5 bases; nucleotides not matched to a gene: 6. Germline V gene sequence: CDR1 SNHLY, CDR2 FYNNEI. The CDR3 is CASTRQGTETQYF. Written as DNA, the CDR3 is TGTGCCAGCACCCGACAGGGGACCGAGACCCAGTACTTC.

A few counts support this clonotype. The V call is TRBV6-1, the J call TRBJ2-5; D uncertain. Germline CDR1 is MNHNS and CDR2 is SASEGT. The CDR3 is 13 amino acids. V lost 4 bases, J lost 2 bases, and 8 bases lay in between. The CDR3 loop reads CASSATVQETQYF. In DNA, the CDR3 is TGTGCCAGCAGTGCGACCGTTCAAGAGACCCAGTACTTC.

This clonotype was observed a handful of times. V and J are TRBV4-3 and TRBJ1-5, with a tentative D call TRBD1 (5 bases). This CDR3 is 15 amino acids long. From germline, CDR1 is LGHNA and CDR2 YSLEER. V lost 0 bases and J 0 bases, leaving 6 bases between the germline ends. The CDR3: CASSQEGGSNQPQHF. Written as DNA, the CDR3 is TGCGCCAGCAGCCAAGAGGGGGGTAGCAATCAGCCCCAGCATTTT.

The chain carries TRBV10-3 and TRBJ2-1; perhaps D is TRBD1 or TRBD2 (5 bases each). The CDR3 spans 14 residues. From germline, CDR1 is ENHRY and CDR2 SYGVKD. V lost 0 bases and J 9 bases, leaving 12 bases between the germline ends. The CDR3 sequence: CAISESVGVGEQFF. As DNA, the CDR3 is TGTGCCATCAGTGAGTCGGTGGGGGTGGGTGAGCAGTTCTTC.

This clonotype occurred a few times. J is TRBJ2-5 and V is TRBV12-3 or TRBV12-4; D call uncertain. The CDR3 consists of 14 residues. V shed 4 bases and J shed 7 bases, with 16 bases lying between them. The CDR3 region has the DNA TGTGCCAGCAGTTCGTCAAGGGTTAGGAGGACCCAGTACTTC. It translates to CASSSSRVRRTQYF.